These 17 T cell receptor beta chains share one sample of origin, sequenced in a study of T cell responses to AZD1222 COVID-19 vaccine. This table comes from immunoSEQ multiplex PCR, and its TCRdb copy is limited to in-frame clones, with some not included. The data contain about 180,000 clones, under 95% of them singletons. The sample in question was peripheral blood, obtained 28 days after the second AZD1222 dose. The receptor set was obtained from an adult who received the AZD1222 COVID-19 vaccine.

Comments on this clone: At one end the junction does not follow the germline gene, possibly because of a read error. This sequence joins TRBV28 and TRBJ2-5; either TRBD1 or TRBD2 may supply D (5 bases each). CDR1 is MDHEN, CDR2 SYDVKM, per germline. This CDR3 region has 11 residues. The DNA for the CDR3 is TGTGCCAGCAGAAGCTTTGAGGGGTCACACTTC. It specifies CASRSFEGSHF.

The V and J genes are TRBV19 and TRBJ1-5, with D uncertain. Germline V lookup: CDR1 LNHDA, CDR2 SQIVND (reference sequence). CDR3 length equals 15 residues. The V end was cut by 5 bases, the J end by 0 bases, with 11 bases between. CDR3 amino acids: CASSRRTGSNQPQHF. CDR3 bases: TGTGCCAGTAGTCGACGGACGGGTAGCAATCAGCCCCAGCATTTT.

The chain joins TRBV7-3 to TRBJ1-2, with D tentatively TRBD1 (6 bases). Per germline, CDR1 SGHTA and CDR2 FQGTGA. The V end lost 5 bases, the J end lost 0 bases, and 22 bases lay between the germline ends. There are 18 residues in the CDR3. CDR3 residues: CASSLAGVGTSTNYGYTF. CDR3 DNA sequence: TGTGCCAGCAGCCTAGCCGGAGTAGGGACATCGACTAACTATGGCTACACCTTC.

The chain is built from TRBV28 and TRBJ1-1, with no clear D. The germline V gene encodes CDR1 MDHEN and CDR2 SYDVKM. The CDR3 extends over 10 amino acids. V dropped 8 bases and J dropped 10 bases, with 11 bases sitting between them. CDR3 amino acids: CASGSGGAFF. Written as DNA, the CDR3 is TGTGCCAGCGGAAGTGGAGGAGCTTTCTTT.

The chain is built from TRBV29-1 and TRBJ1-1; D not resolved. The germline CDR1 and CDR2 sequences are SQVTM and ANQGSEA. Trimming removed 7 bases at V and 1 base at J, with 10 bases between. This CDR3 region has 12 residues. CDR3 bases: TGCAGCGGATGCCAAACGAACACTGAAGCTTTCTTT. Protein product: CSGCQTNTEAFF.

This chain's CDR3 is CASSYGDRGEQYF. The CDR3 DNA reads as TGTGCCAGCAGTTACGGGGACAGGGGCGAGCAGTACTTC. V gene TRBV6-5 combines with J gene TRBJ2-7, with 10 bases that match TRBD1. The CDR3 loop spans 13 amino acids. Germline CDR1 MNHEY, CDR2 SVGAGI. The junction had 1 base not matched to a gene; V was cut back by 2 bases and J by 6 bases.

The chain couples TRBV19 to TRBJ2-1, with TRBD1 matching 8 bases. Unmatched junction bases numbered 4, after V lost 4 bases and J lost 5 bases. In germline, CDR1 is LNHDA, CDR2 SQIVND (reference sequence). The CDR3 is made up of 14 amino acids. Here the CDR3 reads CASSTGTGDNEQFF. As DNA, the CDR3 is TGTGCCAGTAGTACAGGGACAGGAGACAATGAGCAGTTCTTC. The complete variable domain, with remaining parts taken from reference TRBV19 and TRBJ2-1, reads DGGITQSPKYLFRKEGQNVTLSCEQNLNHDAMYWYRQDPGQGLRLIYYSQIVNDFQKGDIAEGYSVSREKKESFPLTVTSAQKNPTAFYLCASSTGTGDNEQFFGPGTRLTVL.

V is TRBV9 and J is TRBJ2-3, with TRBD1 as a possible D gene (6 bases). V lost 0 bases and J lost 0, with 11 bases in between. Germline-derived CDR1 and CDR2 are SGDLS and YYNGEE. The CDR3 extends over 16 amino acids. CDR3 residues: CASSVARGTSTDTQYF. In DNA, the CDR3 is TGTGCCAGCAGCGTAGCTAGGGGGACAAGCACAGATACGCAGTATTTT.

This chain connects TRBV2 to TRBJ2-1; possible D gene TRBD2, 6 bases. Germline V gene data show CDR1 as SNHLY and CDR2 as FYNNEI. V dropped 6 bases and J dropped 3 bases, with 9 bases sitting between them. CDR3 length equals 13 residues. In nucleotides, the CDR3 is TGTGCCAGCAGACTAGCAGTCTACAATGAGCAGTTCTTC. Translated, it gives CASRLAVYNEQFF.

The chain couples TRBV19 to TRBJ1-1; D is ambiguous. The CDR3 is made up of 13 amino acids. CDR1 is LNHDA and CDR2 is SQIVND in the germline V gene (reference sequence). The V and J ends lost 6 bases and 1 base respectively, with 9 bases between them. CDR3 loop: CASSAGGNTEAFF. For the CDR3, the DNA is TGTGCCAGTAGCGCCGGAGGGAACACTGAAGCTTTCTTT.

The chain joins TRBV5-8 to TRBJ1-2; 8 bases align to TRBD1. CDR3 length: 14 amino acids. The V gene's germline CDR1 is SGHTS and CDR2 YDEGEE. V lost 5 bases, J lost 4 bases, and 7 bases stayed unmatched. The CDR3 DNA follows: TGTGCCAGCAGGCGGGACAGGAACCTCTATGGCTACACCTTC. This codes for CASRRDRNLYGYTF. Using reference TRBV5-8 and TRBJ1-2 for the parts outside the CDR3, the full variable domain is EAGVTQSPTHLIKTRGQQATLRCSPISGHTSVYWYQQALGLGLQFLLWYDEGEERNRGNFPPRFSGRQFPNYSSELNVNALELEDSALYLCASRRDRNLYGYTFGSGTRLTVV.

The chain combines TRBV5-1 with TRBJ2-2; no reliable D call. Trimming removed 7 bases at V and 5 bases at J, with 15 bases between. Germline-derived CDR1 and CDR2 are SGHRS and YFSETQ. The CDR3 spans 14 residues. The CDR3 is CASSTVPRTGELFF. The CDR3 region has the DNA TGCGCCAGCTCGACGGTGCCCCGTACCGGGGAGCTGTTTTTT.

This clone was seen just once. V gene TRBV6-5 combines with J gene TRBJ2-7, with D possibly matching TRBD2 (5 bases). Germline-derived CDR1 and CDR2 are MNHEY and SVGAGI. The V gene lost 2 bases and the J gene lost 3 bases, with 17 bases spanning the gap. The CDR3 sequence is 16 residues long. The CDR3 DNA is TGTGCCAGCAGTTACAAAGCGGCATCTCCATTCTACGAGCAGTACTTC. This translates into CASSYKAASPFYEQYF.

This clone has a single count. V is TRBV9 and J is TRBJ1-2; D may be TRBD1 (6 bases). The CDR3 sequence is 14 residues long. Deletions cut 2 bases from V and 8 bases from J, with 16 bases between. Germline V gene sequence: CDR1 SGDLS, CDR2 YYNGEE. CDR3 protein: CASSVGGEFRGYTF. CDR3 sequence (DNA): TGTGCCAGCAGCGTGGGGGGCGAGTTCCGCGGCTACACCTTC.

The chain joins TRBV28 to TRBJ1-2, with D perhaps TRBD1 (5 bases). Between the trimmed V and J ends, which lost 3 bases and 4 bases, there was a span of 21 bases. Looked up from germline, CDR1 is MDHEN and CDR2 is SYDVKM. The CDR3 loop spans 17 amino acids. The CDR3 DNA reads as TGTGCCAGCAGTTTGGCTACAGGCTCTGGGCCACCCTATGGCTACACCTTC. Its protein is CASSLATGSGPPYGYTF.

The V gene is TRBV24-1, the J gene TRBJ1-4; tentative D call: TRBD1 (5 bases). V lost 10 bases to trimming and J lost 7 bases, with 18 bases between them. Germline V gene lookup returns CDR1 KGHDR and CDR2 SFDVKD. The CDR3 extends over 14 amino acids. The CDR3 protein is CATATGRMGEKLFF. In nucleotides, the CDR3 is TGTGCCACGGCCACGGGGCGGATGGGTGAAAAACTGTTTTTT.

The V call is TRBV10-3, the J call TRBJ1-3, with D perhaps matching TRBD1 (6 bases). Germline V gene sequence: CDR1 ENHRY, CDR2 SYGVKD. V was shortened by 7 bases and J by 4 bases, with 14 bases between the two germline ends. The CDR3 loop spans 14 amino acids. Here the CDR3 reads CAIMGQPDGNTIYF. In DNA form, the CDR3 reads TGTGCCATCATGGGACAACCTGACGGAAACACCATATATTTT.